Listed here are 2 T cell receptor beta chains from one sample, sequenced in a study of blood T cell repertoires in COVID-19. Method: immunoSEQ multiplex PCR; TCRdb's copy keeps in-frame clones and lacks some. This table has about 210,000 clones, about four fifths appearing once. Sequenced sample: peripheral blood. The receptor source for this set is a middle-aged man with active or convalescent COVID-19.

The CDR3 here is CASSKMSGKTNNEQFF. The CDR3 nucleotides read TGTGCCAGTAGTAAGATGAGCGGGAAAACAAACAATGAGCAGTTCTTC. V usage is TRBV19 and J usage is TRBJ2-1; 7 bases map to TRBD2. The germline CDR1 and CDR2 sequences are LNHDA and SQIVND (reference sequence). The CDR3 length is 16 residues. Trimming took 4 bases from V and 5 from J; bases not matched to a gene: 11.

This clone was detected ten times or more. The chain uses TRBV28 and TRBJ1-5; TRBD1 is a possible D gene (5 bases). The CDR3 consists of 13 residues. Deletions cut 8 bases from V and 3 bases from J, with 11 bases between. CDR1 and CDR2 (germline): MDHEN, SYDVKM. The CDR3 is CASLQAYNQPQHF. The CDR3 nucleotides read TGTGCCAGCCTACAGGCCTACAATCAGCCCCAGCATTTT.